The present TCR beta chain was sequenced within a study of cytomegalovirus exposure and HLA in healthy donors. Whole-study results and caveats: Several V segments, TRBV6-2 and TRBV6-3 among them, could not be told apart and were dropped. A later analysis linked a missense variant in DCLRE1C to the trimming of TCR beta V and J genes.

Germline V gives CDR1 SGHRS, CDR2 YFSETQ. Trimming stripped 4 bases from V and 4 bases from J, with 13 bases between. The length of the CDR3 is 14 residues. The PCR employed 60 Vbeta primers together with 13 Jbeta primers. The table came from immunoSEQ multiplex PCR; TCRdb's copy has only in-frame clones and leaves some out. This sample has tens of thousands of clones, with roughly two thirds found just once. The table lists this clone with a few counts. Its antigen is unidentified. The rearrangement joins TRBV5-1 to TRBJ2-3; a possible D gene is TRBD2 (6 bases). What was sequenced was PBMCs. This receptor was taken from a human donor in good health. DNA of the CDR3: TGCGCCAGCAGCCCCATACGACTAGCAGATACGCAGTATTTT. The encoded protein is CASSPIRLADTQYF.